The 12 T cell receptor beta chains in this list originate from one sample, sequenced in a study of blood T cell repertoires in COVID-19. Data came from immunoSEQ multiplex PCR; TCRdb stores just in-frame clones and leaves some out. The sample records about 240,000 clones, roughly 90% being singletons. The specimen sequenced was peripheral blood. The receptors come from a man in his fifties or sixties who had recovered from COVID-19.

This clone has just one count. The gene calls are TRBV11-2 and TRBJ1-1; 8 positions match TRBD1. CDR1 and CDR2 from the germline V gene are SGHAT and FQNNGV. This CDR3 spans 15 amino acids. Trimming at V came to 2 bases and at J to 0 bases, leaving 2 bases not matched to a gene. The CDR3 DNA follows: TGTGCCAGCAGCTTAAGACAGGGGTTGAACACTGAAGCTTTCTTT. It codes for CASSLRQGLNTEAFF.

The V and J genes are TRBV11-2 and TRBJ1-4; 9 nucleotides line up with TRBD1. V gave up 5 bases and J gave up 10 bases; unmatched junction bases: 8. The germline CDR1 and CDR2 sequences are SGHAT and FQNNGV. The CDR3 covers 14 residues. The CDR3 bases are TGTGCCAGCAGCCTGGGACAGGGTGGGCGAAAACTGTTTTTT. It translates to CASSLGQGGRKLFF.

The chain links TRBV7-9 to TRBJ2-3; D gene ambiguous. Germline V gene data show CDR1 as SEHNR and CDR2 as FQNEAQ (reference sequence). There are 14 residues in the CDR3. V was cut by 2 bases and J by 4 bases, with 10 bases left in between. CDR3 loop: CASSLSGLADTQYF. The CDR3 DNA follows: TGTGCCAGCAGCTTATCAGGATTAGCAGATACGCAGTATTTT.

The rearrangement uses TRBV18 and TRBJ1-1, with D hard to call. There are 14 residues in the CDR3. Trimming removed 6 bases at V and 1 base at J, with 12 bases between. The germline CDR1 and CDR2 sequences are KGHSH and LQKENI. The DNA for the CDR3 is TGTGCCAGCTCTGGAGGGCAGAAGAACACTGAAGCTTTCTTT. Translating gives CASSGGQKNTEAFF.

The chain recombines TRBV21-1 with TRBJ1-4; TRBD1 reflects the table's D call only, with no check against the DNA. TRBV21-1 is a listed pseudogene. This CDR3 is built from 18 residues. Here the CDR3 reads CASSKVIRDRGINEKLFF. CDR3 in DNA: TGTGCCAGCAGCAAAGTAATAAGGGACAGGGGAATTAATGAAAAACTGTTTTTT.

The chain joins TRBV25-1 to TRBJ2-5; TRBD2 aligns across 10 bases. J lost 9 bases, V lost 6 bases, and 16 bases had no gene match. Germline CDR1 reads MGHDK; CDR2 reads SYGVNS. The CDR3 totals 16 residues. DNA of the CDR3: TGTGCCAGCAGACATGGGAGCGGGGGGGATCGGGGAGCCCAGTACTTC. It specifies CASRHGSGGDRGAQYF.

This chain connects TRBV3-1 (or the pseudogene TRBV3-2) to TRBJ1-4; TRBD1 matches at 9 bases. CDR1 and CDR2 from the germline V gene are LGHDT and YNNKEL (reference sequence). The CDR3 is made up of 18 amino acids. The junction had 17 bases not matched to a gene; V was cut back by 4 bases and J by 8 bases. This CDR3 reads CASSPEGFKTGGYEKLFF. CDR3 DNA sequence: TGTGCCAGCAGCCCCGAAGGGTTTAAGACAGGGGGTTACGAAAAACTGTTTTTT.

The rearrangement links TRBV14 to TRBJ1-3; tentative D call: TRBD1 (5 bases). With 1 base removed from V and 2 bases from J, the gap between germline ends came to 12 bases. This CDR3 has 16 amino acids. Germline CDR1 SGHDN, CDR2 FVKESK. CDR3 DNA: TGTGCCAGCAGCCAAGTCCCCAGGGTCGCTGGAAACACCATATATTTT. The encoded protein is CASSQVPRVAGNTIYF. Supplemented by reference TRBV14 and TRBJ1-3, the full variable domain reads EAGVTQFPSHSVIEKGQTVTLRCDPISGHDNLYWYRRVMGKEIKFLLHFVKESKQDESGMPNNRFLAERTGGTYSTLKVQPAELEDSGVYFCASSQVPRVAGNTIYFGEGSWLTVV.

The V and J genes are TRBV6-4 and TRBJ1-1; D not certain. Germline CDR1 and CDR2: MRHNA and SNTAGT. V lost 6 bases to trimming and J lost 1 base, with 9 bases between them. There are 13 residues in the CDR3. The CDR3 sequence is CASSAQKNTEAFF. The DNA for the CDR3 is TGTGCCAGCAGCGCGCAAAAGAACACTGAAGCTTTCTTT.

This chain connects TRBV24-1 to TRBJ1-1, with unresolved D. Germline assignment: CDR1 KGHDR and CDR2 SFDVKD. This CDR3 spans 11 amino acids. V lost 9 bases and J lost 11, with 15 bases in between. The DNA of the CDR3 is TGTGCCACCGTTTATTCTGTAGTGGCTTTCTTT. Protein: CATVYSVVAFF.

The chain joins TRBV4-1 to TRBJ2-7; 15 bases are a match to TRBD2. Germline CDR1 reads MGHRA; CDR2 reads YSYEKL. Losses at the gene ends were 4 bases for V and 0 bases for J; bases not matched to a gene: 4. The CDR3 contains 17 residues. Here the CDR3 reads CASSPGTSGGPSYEQYF. The CDR3 DNA reads as TGCGCCAGCAGCCCAGGGACTAGCGGGGGGCCCTCCTACGAGCAGTACTTC.

CDR3 amino acids: CAMGQGETQYF. The CDR3 bases are TGTGCCATGGGACAGGGTGAGACCCAGTACTTC. The V and J genes are TRBV10-3 and TRBJ2-5, with 9 bases identical to TRBD1. The CDR3 extends over 11 amino acids. Germline CDR1 is ENHRY and CDR2 is SYGVKD. Trimming took 9 bases from V and 5 from J; bases not matched to a gene: 1.